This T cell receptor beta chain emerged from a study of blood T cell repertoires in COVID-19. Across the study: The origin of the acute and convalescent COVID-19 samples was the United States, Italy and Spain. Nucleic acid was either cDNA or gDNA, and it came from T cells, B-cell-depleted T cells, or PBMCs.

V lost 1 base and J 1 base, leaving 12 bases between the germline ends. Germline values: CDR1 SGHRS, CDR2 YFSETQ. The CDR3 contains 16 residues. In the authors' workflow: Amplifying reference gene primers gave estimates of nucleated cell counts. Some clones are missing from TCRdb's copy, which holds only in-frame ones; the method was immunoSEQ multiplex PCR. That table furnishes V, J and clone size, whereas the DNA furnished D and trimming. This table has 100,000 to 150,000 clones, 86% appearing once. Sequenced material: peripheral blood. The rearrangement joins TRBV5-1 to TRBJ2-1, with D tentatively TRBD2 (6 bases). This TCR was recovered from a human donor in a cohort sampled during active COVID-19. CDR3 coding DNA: TGCGCCAGCAGCTTGTTCGGTAGCGGTTCCTACAATGAGCAGTTCTTC. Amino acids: CASSLFGSGSYNEQFF.